The TCR beta chain described here comes from a study of CD8 T cells in ankylosing spondylitis. With molecular barcodes, quantitative 5'-RACE was used to make the TCR beta libraries. Via MiXCR, TCRdb re-called the 5' RACE reads, giving one row per CDR3 protein. The repertoire holds about 460,000 distinct CDR3 sequences, about 5% seen once, with approximately 4% in the top ten. The table lists this clonotype with many counts. Its antigen remains unidentified. Overall study findings and caveats: Reactive arthritis synovial fluid and blood were previously reported to contain some motif variants. Typical of ankylosing spondylitis blood, it appeared, was a TCR beta motif of 7 or 8 highly homologous variants. Significant enrichment of disease-linked clones was reported in matched ankylosing spondylitis synovial fluid.

V lost 0 bases and J lost 5, with 10 bases in between. The CDR3 spans 14 residues. The germline CDR1 and CDR2 sequences are SGHRS and YFSETQ. This rearrangement joins TRBV5-1 to TRBJ2-3; D is uncertain. The specimen sequenced was blood, either unsorted or a sorted T cell fraction (not recorded which). This TCR was recovered from a male donor with ankylosing spondylitis. The CDR3 here is CASSLGPKGDTQYF. CDR3 bases: TGCGCCAGCAGCTTGGGACCGAAAGGAGATACGCAGTATTTT. The full variable domain, completed using reference TRBV5-1 and TRBJ2-3, is KAGVTQTPRYLIKTRGQQVTLSCSPISGHRSVSWYQQTPGQGLQFLFEYFSETQRNKGNFPGRFSGRQFSNSRSEMNVSTLELGDSALYLCASSLGPKGDTQYFGPGTRLTVL.